This record covers a single T cell receptor (beta chain). No antigen is known for it. The entry originates in a study of yellow fever vaccine responses in identical twins. General study points: Reportedly, twins' vaccine T cell responses looked partly convergent and partly personalized.

TCRdb re-derived calls from the RT-PCR reads in MiXCR, one entry per CDR3 protein. The top ten hold nearly 7.5% of the sample, which has over 8,500 distinct CDR3 sequences, 77% seen once. Per the germline V gene, CDR1 is MDHEN and CDR2 is SYDVKM. Between the trimmed V and J ends, which lost 5 bases and 2 bases, there was a span of 11 bases. The length of the CDR3 is 14 residues. The rearrangement uses TRBV28 and TRBJ2-3; possibly TRBD1 for D (5 bases). Source: T cells from blood (PBMCs), unsorted or a sorted subset (not recorded which), taken before or after yellow fever vaccination (not recorded which). This clonotype was obtained from a woman under 30 who received the yellow fever vaccine. The CDR3 DNA reads TGTGCCAGCAGTACCGCAGGGAACACAGATACGCAGTATTTT. Protein product: CASSTAGNTDTQYF.